This is a list of T cell receptor beta chains from one sample in a study of blood T cell repertoires in COVID-19. Profiled with immunoSEQ multiplex PCR; TCRdb holds only in-frame clones, not every one. The sample yields 300,000 to 400,000 clones, roughly 90% seen once. Sequenced: PBMCs or T cells enriched from blood (not recorded which). The receptors here all came from a woman between 25 and 40 years old with acute COVID-19. The CDR3 runs from the conserved cysteine through the conserved F or W.

V gene: TRBV29-1; J gene: TRBJ1-1; CDR3 protein: CSVEGLTEAFF
V gene: TRBV9; J gene: TRBJ1-1; CDR3 protein: CASSPLGTSFEAFF
V gene: TRBV7-9; J gene: TRBJ1-1; CDR3 protein: CASSLDQGRDTEAFF
V gene: TRBV27; J gene: TRBJ1-2; CDR3 protein: CASSLGLGLSTGYTF
V gene: TRBV6-5; J gene: TRBJ1-4; CDR3 protein: CASRPGQLEKLFF
V gene: TRBV3-1/TRBV3-2; J gene: TRBJ1-4; CDR3 protein: CASSRPRGGRSEKLFF
V gene: TRBV2; J gene: TRBJ2-5; CDR3 protein: CASRPAGRALQETQYF
V gene: TRBV5-1; J gene: TRBJ2-7; CDR3 protein: CASSPTAQGKYEQYF
V gene: TRBV27; J gene: TRBJ2-2; CDR3 protein: CASRTGWGELFF
V gene: TRBV6-5; J gene: TRBJ1-3; CDR3 protein: CASSSSWTGRNTIYF
V gene: TRBV9; J gene: TRBJ2-1; CDR3 protein: CASSVEGLRRDEQFF
V gene: TRBV27; J gene: TRBJ2-7; CDR3 protein: CASSEYRGLAYEQYF
V gene: TRBV15; J gene: TRBJ2-7; CDR3 protein: CATSRERGPYEQYF
V gene: TRBV5-1; J gene: TRBJ2-1; CDR3 protein: CASSLVGGVSSYNEQFF
V gene: TRBV7-9; J gene: TRBJ2-1; CDR3 protein: CASRGRKGKSEQFF
V gene: TRBV5-1; J gene: TRBJ1-4; CDR3 protein: CASSLGTGVNEKLFF
V gene: TRBV9; J gene: TRBJ2-7; CDR3 protein: CASSVSGGQGYEQYF
V gene: TRBV2; J gene: TRBJ2-3; CDR3 protein: CASTPGAGLAGATSTDTQYF
V gene: TRBV21-1; J gene: TRBJ2-4; CDR3 protein: CASSKAVRQNIQYF
V gene: TRBV7-2; J gene: TRBJ2-7; CDR3 protein: CASSLGVTRDF
V gene: TRBV7-2; J gene: TRBJ1-5; CDR3 protein: CASSLGQGWDQPQHF
V gene: TRBV9; J gene: TRBJ1-1; CDR3 protein: CASSVATGGKAFF
V gene: TRBV27; J gene: TRBJ2-3; CDR3 protein: CASSHRGVSTDTQYF
V gene: TRBV9; J gene: TRBJ2-3; CDR3 protein: CASSVAGLAGGGADTQYF
V gene: TRBV30; J gene: TRBJ1-2; CDR3 protein: CAWSPDRANGYTF
V gene: TRBV6-1; J gene: TRBJ1-5; CDR3 protein: CASSEAGGRGQPQHF
V gene: TRBV10-3; J gene: TRBJ1-4; CDR3 protein: CAISEPRQKINEKLFF
V gene: TRBV6-5; J gene: TRBJ2-7; CDR3 protein: CASFDRGWEQYF
V gene: TRBV11-2; J gene: TRBJ2-3; CDR3 protein: CASSFQLQYRGSDTDTQYF
V gene: TRBV18; J gene: TRBJ2-7; CDR3 protein: CASSRGQASYEQYF
V gene: TRBV4-3; J gene: TRBJ2-1; CDR3 protein: CASSPNGGNEQFF
V gene: TRBV12-5; J gene: TRBJ1-5; CDR3 protein: CASGLGTGTRPLWPQHF
V gene: TRBV6-2/TRBV6-3; J gene: TRBJ2-1; CDR3 protein: CASSSTRENEQFF
V gene: TRBV3-1/TRBV3-2; J gene: TRBJ1-2; CDR3 protein: CASSQSGGNYGYTF
V gene: TRBV29-1; J gene: TRBJ2-1; CDR3 protein: CSVVSRGLSNEQFF
V gene: TRBV11-1; J gene: TRBJ1-6; CDR3 protein: CASSRDRGSNSPLHF
V gene: TRBV9; J gene: TRBJ1-2; CDR3 protein: CASTHSEASGYTF
V gene: TRBV3-1/TRBV3-2; J gene: TRBJ2-1; CDR3 protein: CASSQGVGRLDNEQFF
V gene: TRBV5-4; J gene: TRBJ1-1; CDR3 protein: CASSLYAGARAEAFF
V gene: TRBV7-8; J gene: TRBJ2-3; CDR3 protein: CASSSERGGFTDTQYF
V gene: TRBV24-1; J gene: TRBJ2-3; CDR3 protein: CATSVIDRLADPNRGTDTQYF